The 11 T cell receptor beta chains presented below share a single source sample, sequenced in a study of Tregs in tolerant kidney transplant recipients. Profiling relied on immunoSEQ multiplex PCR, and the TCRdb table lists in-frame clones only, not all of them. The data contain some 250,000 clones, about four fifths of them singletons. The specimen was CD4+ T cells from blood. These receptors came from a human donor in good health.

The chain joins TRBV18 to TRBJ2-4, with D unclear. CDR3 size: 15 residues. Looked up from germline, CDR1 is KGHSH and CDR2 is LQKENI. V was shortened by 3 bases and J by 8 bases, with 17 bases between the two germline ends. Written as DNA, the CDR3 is TGTGCCAGCTCACCTATCAGGACGAAATGGGACATTCAGTACTTC. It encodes CASSPIRTKWDIQYF.

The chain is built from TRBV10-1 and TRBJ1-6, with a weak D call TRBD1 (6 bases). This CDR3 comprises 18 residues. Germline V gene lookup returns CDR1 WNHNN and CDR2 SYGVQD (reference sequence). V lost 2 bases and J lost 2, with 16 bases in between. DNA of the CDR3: TGCGCCAGCAGTGAGCGGCAGGGGTACAGAGCCTATAATTCACCCCTCCACTTT. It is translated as CASSERQGYRAYNSPLHF.

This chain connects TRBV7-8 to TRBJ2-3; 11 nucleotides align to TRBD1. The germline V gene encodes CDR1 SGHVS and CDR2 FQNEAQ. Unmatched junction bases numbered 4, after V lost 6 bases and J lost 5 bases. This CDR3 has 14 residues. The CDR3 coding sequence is TGTGCCAGCAGTTGGACAGGGGGCGTAGATACGCAGTATTTT. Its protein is CASSWTGGVDTQYF. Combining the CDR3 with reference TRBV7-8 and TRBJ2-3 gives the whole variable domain GAGVSQSPRYKVAKRGQDVALRCDPISGHVSLFWYQQALGQGPEFLTYFQNEAQLDKSGLPSDRFFAERPEGSVSTLKIQRTQQEDSAVYLCASSWTGGVDTQYFGPGTRLTVL.

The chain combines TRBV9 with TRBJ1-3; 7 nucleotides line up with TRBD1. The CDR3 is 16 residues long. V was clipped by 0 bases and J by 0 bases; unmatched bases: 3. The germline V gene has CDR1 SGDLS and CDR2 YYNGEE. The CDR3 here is CASSVEAGGSGNTIYF. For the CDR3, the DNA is TGTGCCAGCAGCGTAGAGGCAGGGGGCTCTGGAAACACCATATATTTT.

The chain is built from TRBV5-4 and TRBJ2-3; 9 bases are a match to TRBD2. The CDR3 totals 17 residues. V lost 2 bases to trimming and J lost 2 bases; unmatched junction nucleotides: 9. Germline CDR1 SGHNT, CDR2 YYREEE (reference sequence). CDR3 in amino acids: CASSLRLAEGYTDTQYF. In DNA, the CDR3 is TGTGCCAGCAGCTTACGACTAGCGGAGGGCTACACAGATACGCAGTATTTT.

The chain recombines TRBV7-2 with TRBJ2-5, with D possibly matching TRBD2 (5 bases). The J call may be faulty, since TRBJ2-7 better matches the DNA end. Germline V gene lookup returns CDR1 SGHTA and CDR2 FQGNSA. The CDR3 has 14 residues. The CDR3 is CASSFSTGLSEQYF. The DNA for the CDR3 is TGTGCCAGCAGCTTCAGTACCGGACTGTCCGAGCAGTACTTC.

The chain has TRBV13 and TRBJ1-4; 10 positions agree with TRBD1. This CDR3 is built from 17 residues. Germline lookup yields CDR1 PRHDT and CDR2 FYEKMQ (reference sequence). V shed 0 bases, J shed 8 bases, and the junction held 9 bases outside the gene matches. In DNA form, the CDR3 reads TGTGCCAGCAGCTTAGGCGTTTGGGACAGGGGAAGAGAAAAACTGTTTTTT. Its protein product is CASSLGVWDRGREKLFF.

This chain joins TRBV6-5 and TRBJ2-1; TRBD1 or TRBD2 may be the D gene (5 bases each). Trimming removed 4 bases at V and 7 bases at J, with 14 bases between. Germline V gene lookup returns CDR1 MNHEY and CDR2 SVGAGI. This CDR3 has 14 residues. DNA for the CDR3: TGTGCCAGCAGTTCCGGGACCCTCTTGAATGAGCAGTTCTTC. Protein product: CASSSGTLLNEQFF.

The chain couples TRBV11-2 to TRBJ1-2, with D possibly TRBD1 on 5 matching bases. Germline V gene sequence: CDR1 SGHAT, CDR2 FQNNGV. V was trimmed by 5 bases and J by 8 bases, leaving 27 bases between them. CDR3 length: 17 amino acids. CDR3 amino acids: CASSPISRLGRGWGYTF. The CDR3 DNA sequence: TGTGCCAGCAGCCCCATTAGCAGGCTGGGACGGGGATGGGGCTACACCTTC.

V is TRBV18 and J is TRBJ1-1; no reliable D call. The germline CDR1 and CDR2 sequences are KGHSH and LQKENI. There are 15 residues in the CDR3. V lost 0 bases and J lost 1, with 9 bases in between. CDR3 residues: CASSPPSQSNTEAFF. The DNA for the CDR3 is TGTGCCAGCTCACCACCGTCCCAGTCGAACACTGAAGCTTTCTTT.

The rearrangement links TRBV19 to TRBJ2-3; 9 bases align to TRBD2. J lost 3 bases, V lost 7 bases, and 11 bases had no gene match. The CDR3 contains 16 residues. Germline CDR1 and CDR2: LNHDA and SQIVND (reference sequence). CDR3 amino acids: CASTLHARGGTDTQYF. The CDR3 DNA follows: TGTGCCAGTACCCTGCACGCGCGGGGGGGTACAGATACGCAGTATTTT.